This T cell receptor (beta chain) was sequenced during a study of OX40 agonist ivuxolimab in advanced cancers. Study overall: At 0.01 to 10 mg/kg, ivuxolimab was administered intravenously to patients every 2 weeks. Partial responses occurred in three patients (one hepatocellular carcinoma, two cutaneous melanoma).

Sequencing used immunoSEQ multiplex PCR; TCRdb keeps in-frame clones, though not all of them. This sample has around 110,000 clones, with around 93% found just once. The germline V and J ends were trimmed by 3 bases and 5 bases, with 6 bases remaining between them. This CDR3 spans 12 amino acids. CDR1 and CDR2 (germline): SGHAT, FQDESV (reference sequence). This receptor was taken from an adult with an advanced solid tumor such as melanoma, head and neck, liver or kidney cancer. The V gene is TRBV11-1, the J gene TRBJ2-3, with D hard to call. Source: CD4+ or CD8+ T cells sorted from blood, taken in a trial of the OX40 agonist ivuxolimab. The CDR3 region is CASSFRRDTQYF. The CDR3 DNA reads TGTGCCAGCAGCTTTAGGAGAGATACGCAGTATTTT. Combining the CDR3 with reference TRBV11-1 and TRBJ2-3 gives the whole variable domain EAEVAQSPRYKITEKSQAVAFWCDPISGHATLYWYRQILGQGPELLVQFQDESVVDDSQLPKDRFSAERLKGVDSTLKIQPAELGDSAMYLCASSFRRDTQYFGPGTRLTVL.